This TCR beta chain emerged from a study of CD8+CD57+ T cells in acquired aplastic anemia (dated by TCRdb to 2017 to 2018). About the full investigation: DNA extracted from sorted CD4+ and CD8+ cells had a mean of approximately 3 ug, with a range of about 0.18 to 27.4 ug. For healthy donor samples, the average read count was about 9.9 million for CD4+ cells and 11 million to 14 million for CD8+ cells. Findings and caveats that apply to the study as a whole: Around 30 CD8+ CDR3 sequences were shared between patients and controls but appeared highly expressed in patients and within their immunodominant clones. Between patients and healthy controls, no significant difference in CD8+ Simpson's diversity was found (P=0.060).

TCR beta VDJ combination and CDR3 sequence profiling used genomic DNA as the template. TCR repertoire sequencing was run on an Illumina HiSeq 2000. In the paper's pipeline: TRBV/TRBJ rearrangement plots, CDR3 size and DJ length profiles, and Simpson's diversity index were used to evaluate the repertoires. The most abundant DNA sequence in the deep sequencing data was taken as the immunodominant clone. CDR3 amino acid sequences were checked for sharing between subjects and were compared against published repertoires and the VDJdb database. The public reads were reanalyzed by TCRdb: fastp trimming at Q25, MiXCR alignment, in-frame beta chains only. Each entry is one CDR3 protein sequence, shown with its most common DNA and genes. These V and J calls derive from TCRdb rather than the authors' analysis. This sample lists fewer than 250,000 distinct CDR3 sequences; around half were detected once. The ten largest clones take up about 15% of the sample.

In the study, sorted CD4+ and CD8+ blood T cells from patients with severe aplastic anemia and from healthy subjects underwent deep sequencing of TCR repertoires. Ficoll-Paque density gradient centrifugation was used to isolate peripheral blood mononuclear cells. Before DNA extraction, CD4+ and CD8+ T cells were sorted with FACS or magnetic beads. From the germline V gene, CDR1 is MNHEY and CDR2 is SVGEGT. V and J lose 0 bases and 4 bases, and a span of 7 bases separates them. The CDR3 runs 13 residues from the cysteine to the phenylalanine. Here the CDR3 DNA is all that survives: 39 bases in frame from base 1. This clonotype was found many times. The specificity of this receptor is unknown. Base qualities are not provided; no much larger clone lies one nucleotide away.

The sample consisted of sorted CD4+, CD8+, or CD8+CD57+ T cells (not recorded which) from PBMCs. The sequence joins TRBV6-2 or TRBV6-3 to TRBJ2-7, with no confidently assigned D gene. This receptor was obtained from a human donor in good health, serving as a control. CDR3 protein: CASSYSSIYEQYF. The DNA reads TGTGCCAGCAGTTACTCGAGTATTTACGAGCAGTACTTC.